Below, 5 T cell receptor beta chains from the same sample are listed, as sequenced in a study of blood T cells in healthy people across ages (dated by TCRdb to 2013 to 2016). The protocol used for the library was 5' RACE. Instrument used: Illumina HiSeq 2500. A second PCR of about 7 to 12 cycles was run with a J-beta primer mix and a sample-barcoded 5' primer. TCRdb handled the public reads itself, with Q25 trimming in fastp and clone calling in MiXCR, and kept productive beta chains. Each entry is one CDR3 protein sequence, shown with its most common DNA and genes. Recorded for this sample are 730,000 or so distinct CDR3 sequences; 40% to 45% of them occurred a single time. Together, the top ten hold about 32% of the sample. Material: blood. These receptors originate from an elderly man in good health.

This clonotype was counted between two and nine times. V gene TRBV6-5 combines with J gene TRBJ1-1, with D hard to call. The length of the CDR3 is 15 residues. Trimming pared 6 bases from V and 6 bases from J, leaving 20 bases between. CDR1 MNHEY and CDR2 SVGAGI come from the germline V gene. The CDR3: CASRLYRAPSSEAFF. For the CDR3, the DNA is TGTGCCAGCAGATTGTACCGGGCCCCTTCTTCTGAAGCTTTCTTT.

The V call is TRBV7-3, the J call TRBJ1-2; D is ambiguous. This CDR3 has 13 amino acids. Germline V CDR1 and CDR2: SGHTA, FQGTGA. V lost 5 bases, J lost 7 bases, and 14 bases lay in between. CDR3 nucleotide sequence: TGTGCCAGCAGCAACCAGGAACGGCTTGGCTACACCTTC. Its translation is CASSNQERLGYTF.

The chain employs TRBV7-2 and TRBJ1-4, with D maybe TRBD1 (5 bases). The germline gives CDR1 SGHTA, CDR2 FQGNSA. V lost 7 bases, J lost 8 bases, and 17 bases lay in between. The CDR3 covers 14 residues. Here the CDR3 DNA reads TGTGCCAGCACCATCCAGGGCCCTTCGGAAAAACTGTTTTTT. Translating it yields CASTIQGPSEKLFF.

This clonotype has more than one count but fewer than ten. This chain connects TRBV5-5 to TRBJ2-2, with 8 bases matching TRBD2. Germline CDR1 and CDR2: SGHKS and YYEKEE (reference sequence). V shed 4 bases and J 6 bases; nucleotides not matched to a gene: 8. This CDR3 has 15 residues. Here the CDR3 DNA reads TGTGCCAGCAGCGGAGCATGGCGGGGGGCCGGGGAGCTGTTTTTT. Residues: CASSGAWRGAGELFF.

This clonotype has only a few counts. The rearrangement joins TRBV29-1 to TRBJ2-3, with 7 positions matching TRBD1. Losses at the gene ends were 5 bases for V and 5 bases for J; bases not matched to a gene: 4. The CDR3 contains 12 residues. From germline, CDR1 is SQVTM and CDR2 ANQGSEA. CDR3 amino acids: CSVSGQLDTQYF. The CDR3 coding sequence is TGCAGCGTTTCGGGACAGTTAGATACGCAGTATTTT.